Below are 15 T cell receptor beta chains sequenced from a single sample in a study of T cells after yellow fever vaccination. TCRdb re-derived calls from the 5' RACE reads in MiXCR, one entry per CDR3 protein. Among about 320,000 distinct CDR3 sequences listed, about 6.9% were seen once. The sample here was PBMCs, taken about 41 days after the first yellow fever vaccination. Every receptor here comes from a man younger than 30 who received the YFV17D yellow fever vaccine.

This clonotype was counted ten times or more. V is TRBV7-2 and J is TRBJ2-7, with D tentatively TRBD2 (6 bases). Looked up from germline, CDR1 is SGHTA and CDR2 is FQGNSA. The CDR3 is 15 amino acids. V was clipped by 2 bases and J by 1 base, with 12 bases between them. The CDR3 here is CASSLSGGESYEQYF. DNA of the CDR3: TGTGCCAGCAGCTTATCGGGCGGGGAGTCCTACGAGCAGTACTTC.

This clonotype was seen only a few times. The chain uses TRBV4-3 and TRBJ2-7; no clear D gene. This CDR3 comprises 14 residues. CDR1 is LGHNA, CDR2 YSLEER, per germline. The V and J ends lost 1 base and 3 bases respectively, with 10 bases between them. The CDR3 sequence is CASSQVVVDYEQYF. CDR3 in DNA: TGCGCCAGCAGCCAAGTCGTGGTCGACTACGAGCAGTACTTC.

This clonotype was detected only a few times. The V call is TRBV6-2 or TRBV6-3, the J call TRBJ1-5, with D maybe TRBD1 (5 bases). This CDR3 comprises 15 residues. In germline, CDR1 is MNHEY, CDR2 SVGEGT. V lost 7 bases and J lost 1, with 14 bases in between. CDR3 region: CASMFGGQSNQPQHF. CDR3 bases: TGTGCCAGCATGTTTGGGGGTCAAAGCAATCAGCCCCAGCATTTT.

The chain employs TRBV5-4 and TRBJ1-6; D ambiguous. Germline V gene lookup returns CDR1 SGHNT and CDR2 YYREEE (reference sequence). The V end was cut by 2 bases, the J end by 7 bases, with 7 bases between. CDR3 length equals 13 residues. CDR3 region: CASSFRENSPLHF. CDR3 bases: TGTGCCAGCAGCTTTCGGGAGAATTCACCCCTCCACTTT.

The gene calls are TRBV12-3 or TRBV12-4 and TRBJ1-2, with D perhaps matching TRBD1 (5 bases). This CDR3 comprises 17 residues. Trimming left V 2 bases short and J 5 bases short, with 21 bases between. The CDR3, as DNA: TGTGCCAGCAGTTTAAACCAGGGTATGGCCTCACGGTATGGCTACACCTTC. Amino acid sequence: CASSLNQGMASRYGYTF.

This rearrangement joins TRBV5-1 to TRBJ2-1; D gene ambiguous. Trimming left V 1 base short and J 0 bases short, with 11 bases between. CDR1 is SGHRS and CDR2 is YFSETQ in the germline V gene. The CDR3 has 16 amino acids. The CDR3 loop reads CASSLPQVYSYNEQFF. The CDR3 DNA follows: TGCGCCAGCAGCTTGCCGCAGGTCTACTCCTACAATGAGCAGTTCTTC.

This sequence joins TRBV25-1 and TRBJ2-3; 10 bases line up with TRBD2. The CDR3 covers 17 residues. CDR1 MGHDK and CDR2 SYGVNS come from the germline V gene. V gave up 5 bases and J gave up 0 bases; unmatched junction bases: 8. CDR3 loop: CASSLLAGHTSTDTQYF. CDR3 DNA sequence: TGTGCCAGCAGTTTACTAGCGGGGCATACTAGCACAGATACGCAGTATTTT.

This clonotype was seen a handful of times. The chain recombines TRBV20-1 with TRBJ2-3; 10 positions match TRBD1. V shed 6 bases and J 4 bases; nucleotides not matched to a gene: 7. Germline-derived CDR1 and CDR2 are DFQATT and SNEGSKA (reference sequence). This CDR3 is built from 14 residues. CDR3 coding DNA: TGCAGTGCCAAACCGGGACAGGGGCCAGATACGCAGTATTTT. Translation: CSAKPGQGPDTQYF.

The V and J genes are TRBV29-1 and TRBJ1-2; 8 nucleotides align to TRBD1. With 2 bases clipped from V and 4 bases from J, the junction kept 3 bases outside the gene matches. Germline V gene sequence: CDR1 SQVTM, CDR2 ANQGSEA. CDR3 size: 13 residues. The CDR3, as DNA: TGCAGCGTTGAACCCGGACAGGGCTATGGCTACACCTTC. Residues: CSVEPGQGYGYTF.

Only a few counts were recorded for this clonotype. J is TRBJ2-3 and V is TRBV20-1, with D possibly being TRBD1 (6 bases). Trimming cost V 5 bases and J 10 bases, with 13 bases left between them. Looked up from germline, CDR1 is DFQATT and CDR2 is SNEGSKA (reference sequence). This CDR3 has 11 amino acids. This CDR3 reads CSADQPGAQYF. The CDR3 coding sequence is TGCAGTGCTGACCAGCCAGGGGCGCAGTATTTT.

This clonotype was counted many times. The genes are TRBV6-2 or TRBV6-3 and TRBJ2-7, with TRBD1 matching over 7 bases. The V and J ends lost 0 bases and 4 bases, in that order; junction bases with no gene match: 9. The CDR3 is 16 amino acids. The V gene's germline CDR1 is MNHEY and CDR2 SVGEGT. The CDR3 coding sequence is TGTGCCAGCAGTTACTCGCCGAGACAGGGTCAATACGAGCAGTACTTC. This encodes CASSYSPRQGQYEQYF.

Ten or more counts support this clonotype. The V call is TRBV18, the J call TRBJ2-3; D gene ambiguous. Germline CDR1 reads KGHSH; CDR2 reads LQKENI. This CDR3 is 11 amino acids long. V shed 4 bases and J shed 4 bases, with 3 bases lying between them. CDR3 sequence: CASSRADTQYF. Written as DNA, the CDR3 is TGTGCCAGCTCACGGGCAGATACGCAGTATTTT. The full variable domain, its missing parts supplied by reference TRBV18 and TRBJ2-3, is NAGVMQNPRHLVRRRGQEARLRCSPMKGHSHVYWYRQLPEEGLKFMVYLQKENIIDESGMPKERFSAEFPKEGPSILRIQQVVRGDSAAYFCASSRADTQYFGPGTRLTVL.

This clonotype has only a few counts. The rearrangement links TRBV25-1 to TRBJ1-4; D perhaps matches TRBD1 (5 bases). The CDR3 covers 14 residues. CDR1 MGHDK and CDR2 SYGVNS come from the germline V gene. With 0 bases removed from V and 8 bases from J, the gap between germline ends came to 10 bases. As DNA, the CDR3 is TGTGCCAGCAGTGAATACAGGGTAGAAGAAAAACTGTTTTTT. It codes for CASSEYRVEEKLFF.

The sample holds many counts of this clonotype. The genes are TRBV20-1 and TRBJ2-4; 11 bases align to TRBD2. In germline, CDR1 is DFQATT, CDR2 SNEGSKA (reference sequence). CDR3 length: 18 amino acids. V lost 6 bases, J lost 2 bases, and 15 bases stayed unmatched. Here the CDR3 reads CSAASLAGGSGTKNIQYF. DNA for the CDR3: TGCAGTGCGGCATCTCTAGCGGGGGGAAGTGGGACCAAAAACATTCAGTACTTC.

This sequence joins TRBV3-1 and TRBJ2-1; no definite D call. Trimming pared 1 base from V and 4 bases from J, leaving 11 bases between. From germline, CDR1 is LGHDT and CDR2 YNNKEL (reference sequence). The CDR3 consists of 15 residues. CDR3 bases: TGTGCCAGCAGCCAAGGCCGAGGCGTTTACAATGAGCAGTTCTTC. This gives the protein CASSQGRGVYNEQFF.